Listed here is a single T cell receptor (beta chain). This CDR3 comprises 12 residues. Germline trimming cut 3 bases from V and 8 bases from J; bases unmatched to any gene: 3. Germline lookup yields CDR1 SEHNR and CDR2 FQNEAQ (reference sequence). The table came from immunoSEQ multiplex PCR; TCRdb's copy has only in-frame clones and leaves some out. The data contain over 120,000 clones, approximately 87% of them singletons. The data stem from a study of blood T cell repertoires in COVID-19. The V call is TRBV7-9, the J call TRBJ1-2; the match to TRBD1 covers 7 bases. Sequenced sample: peripheral blood. The sequence was obtained from a man over 45 who had recovered from COVID-19. CDR3 DNA: TGTGCCAGCAGCTTTCAGGGGGACGGCTACACCTTC. This sequence encodes CASSFQGDGYTF. Based on the CDR3 plus reference TRBV7-9 and TRBJ1-2, the full variable domain is DTGVSQNPRHKITKRGQNVTFRCDPISEHNRLYWYRQTLGQGPEFLTYFQNEAQLEKSRLLSDRFSAERPKGSFSTLEIQRTEQGDSAMYLCASSFQGDGYTFGSGTRLTVV.